This TCR beta chain is from a study of shared clonotypes between healthy human individuals. Study-wide background: The plates for each donor numbered three CD4 naive, three CD4 memory, two CD8 naive and one CD8 memory. Overall study findings and caveats: In general, naive subsets displayed greater estimated richness than memory subsets did.

TCRdb keeps only in-frame clones here, not all; method: immunoSEQ multiplex PCR. Here the sample spans under 2,000,000 clones, about 95% being singletons. On this clone itself: Its antigen is unidentified.

Germline lookup yields CDR1 MDHEN and CDR2 SYDVKM. The V segment lost 7 bases and the J segment 6 bases; nucleotides outside the gene matches: 8. CDR3 length: 14 residues. Naivety among CD8 cells was defined by CD45RO negativity and positive CCR7 selection, thereby excluding terminally differentiated effector memory CD45RA+ cells. This receptor was obtained from a man aged 18 to 30 in good health. The chain is built from TRBV28 and TRBJ2-2; 7 bases agree with TRBD1. Sequencing was done on a sample of naive CD8+ T cells sorted from blood. CDR3 coding DNA: TGTGCCAGCACACTGGCAGGGGGAGCCGGGGAGCTGTTTTTT. Its protein is CASTLAGGAGELFF.